The sequence of this T cell receptor beta chain was determined in a study of T cell clonality in common variable immunodeficiency. Overall study findings and caveats: CVID subjects shared fewer TCRbeta clones than healthy controls did. In common variable immunodeficiency, TCR beta chains reportedly carried fewer deletions and N-nucleotide insertions.

TCRdb's table, derived via immunoSEQ multiplex PCR, lists solely in-frame clones and lacks some. The sample holds tens of thousands of clones, and no clone turns up only once. Per the germline V gene, CDR1 is SNHLY and CDR2 is FYNNEI. The CDR3 consists of 14 residues. Losses at the gene ends were 6 bases for V and 4 bases for J; bases not matched to a gene: 5. Ten or more counts support this clone. Its antigen is as yet unknown. The sequenced fragment ends 3 residues before the CDR3 boundary, so the rest is inferred from the germline J gene. Heparinized whole blood, roughly 5 to 9 ml, came from each donor.

V and J are TRBV2 and TRBJ1-4; 7 bases line up with TRBD1. The TCR sequence derives from a person between 18 and 69 years old in good health. Sequenced: peripheral blood mononuclear cells. CDR3 bases read: TGTGCCAGCAGGAAACAGGGGTTTAATGAAAAA. Encoded protein: CASRKQGFNEK. The whole CDR3 region reads CASRKQGFNEKLFF.